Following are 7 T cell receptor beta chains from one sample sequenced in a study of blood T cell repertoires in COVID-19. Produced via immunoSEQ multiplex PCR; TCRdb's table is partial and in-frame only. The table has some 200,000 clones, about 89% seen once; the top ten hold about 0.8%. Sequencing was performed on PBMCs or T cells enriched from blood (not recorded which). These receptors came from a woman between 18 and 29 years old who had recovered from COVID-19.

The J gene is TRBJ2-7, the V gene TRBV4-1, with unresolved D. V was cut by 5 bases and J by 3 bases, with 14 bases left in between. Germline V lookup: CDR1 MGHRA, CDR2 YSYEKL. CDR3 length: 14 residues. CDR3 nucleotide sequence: TGCGCCAGCAGCAGCCCTGGGCAGTTCTACGAGCAGTACTTC. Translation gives CASSSPGQFYEQYF.

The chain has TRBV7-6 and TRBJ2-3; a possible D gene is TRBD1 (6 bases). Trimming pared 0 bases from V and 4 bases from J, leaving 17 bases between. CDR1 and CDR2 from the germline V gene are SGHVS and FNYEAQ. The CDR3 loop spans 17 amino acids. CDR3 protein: CASSLAWGLARADTQYF. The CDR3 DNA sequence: TGTGCCAGCAGCTTAGCGTGGGGGCTGGCCCGTGCAGATACGCAGTATTTT.

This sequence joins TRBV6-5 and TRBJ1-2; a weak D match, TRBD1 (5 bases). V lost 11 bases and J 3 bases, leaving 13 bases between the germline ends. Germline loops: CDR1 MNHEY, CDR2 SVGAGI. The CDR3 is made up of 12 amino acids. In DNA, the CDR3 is TGTGCCGCCCGGTGGGGGGACTATGGCTACACCTTC. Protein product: CAARWGDYGYTF.

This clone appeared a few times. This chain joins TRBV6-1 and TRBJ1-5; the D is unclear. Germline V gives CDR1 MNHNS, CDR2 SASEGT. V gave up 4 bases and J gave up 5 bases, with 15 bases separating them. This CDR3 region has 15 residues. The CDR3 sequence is CASSGQSMQDQPQHF. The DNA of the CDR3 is TGTGCCAGCAGTGGCCAGTCGATGCAAGATCAGCCCCAGCATTTT.

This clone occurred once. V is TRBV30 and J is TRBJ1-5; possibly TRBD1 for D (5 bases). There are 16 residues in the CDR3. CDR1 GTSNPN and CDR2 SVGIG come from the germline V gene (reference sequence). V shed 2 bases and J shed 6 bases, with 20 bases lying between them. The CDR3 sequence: CAWSQTYGTGGQPQHF. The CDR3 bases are TGTGCCTGGAGTCAGACCTACGGGACCGGGGGTCAGCCCCAGCATTTT.

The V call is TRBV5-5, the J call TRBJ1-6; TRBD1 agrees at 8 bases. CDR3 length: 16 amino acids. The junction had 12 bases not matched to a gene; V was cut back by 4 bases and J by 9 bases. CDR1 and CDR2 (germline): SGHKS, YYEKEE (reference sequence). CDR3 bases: TGTGCCAGCAGCCCTGGCCCGGGACAGGCGATTTCACCCCTCCACTTT. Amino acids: CASSPGPGQAISPLHF.

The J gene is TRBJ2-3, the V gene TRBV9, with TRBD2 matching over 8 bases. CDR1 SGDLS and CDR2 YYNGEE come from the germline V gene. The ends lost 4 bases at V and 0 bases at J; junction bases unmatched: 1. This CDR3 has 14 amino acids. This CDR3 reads CASSSSGSTDTQYF. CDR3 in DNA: TGTGCCAGCAGCTCTAGCGGGAGCACAGATACGCAGTATTTT.